This entry is about one TCR beta chain. What it binds is not known. The source of the sample is a study of Tregs in tolerant kidney transplant recipients. Study at large: The nonmyeloablative bone marrow transplants came from related graft donors, with transient mixed chimerism. Overall study findings and caveats: Antigen-driven expansion was suggested because donor-specific Tregs expanded more than all Tregs in tolerant patients. Biological reproducibility was not directly addressed, but technical replication error appeared minimal.

Only in-frame clones appear in the TCRdb table, and some are missing; sequencing was by immunoSEQ multiplex PCR. The sample comprises approximately 75,000 clones, more than 85% of which are singletons, and 0.34% rests with the top ten. The CDR3 length is 15 residues. Germline CDR1 MNHEY, CDR2 SMNVEV (reference sequence). V shed 8 bases and J 2 bases; nucleotides not matched to a gene: 8. J is TRBJ2-5 and V is TRBV27, with 10 bases aligning to TRBD2. The clonotype originates from a human donor who received a combined kidney and bone marrow transplant. Sequenced here: Tregs from blood, sampled before the transplant. The CDR3 sequence: CASWPASGSQETQYF. The CDR3 coding sequence is TGTGCCAGCTGGCCGGCTAGCGGGAGTCAAGAGACCCAGTACTTC.